This TCR beta chain appears in the sequencing data of a study of cytomegalovirus exposure and HLA in healthy donors. Study observations and caveats: A few CMV-associated chains were confirmed in vitro to be specific for CMV antigens. The study found most TCR sequences rare, yet found some public TCRs in many donors. Associated with cytomegalovirus, according to the listing, were 150 to 200 TCR beta chains.

Libraries were prepared by immunoSEQ multiplex PCR; TCRdb keeps only in-frame clonotypes and omits some of them. The sample records about 200,000 clones, 87% being singletons. Concerning this clone itself: Its antigen is not known.

The CDR3 is made up of 13 amino acids. Germline CDR1 PRHDT, CDR2 FYEKMQ (reference sequence). Trimming cost V 4 bases and J 6 bases, with 10 bases left between them. The sequencing sample was made of PBMCs. The chain uses TRBV13 and TRBJ2-4; tentative D call: TRBD2 (5 bases). The receptor's source is a woman between 18 and 29 years old in good health and CMV-seropositive. CDR3: CASSSTRGNIQYF. The CDR3 DNA reads as TGTGCCAGCAGCTCTACTCGGGGAAACATTCAGTACTTC.